Ten or more counts support the clone carrying this T cell receptor (beta chain). Documented time point: pre-sensitization, week 0. Treatment given: therapeutic diphenylcyclopropenone sensitization with weekly scalp DPC. Deletions cut 8 bases from V and 4 bases from J, with 9 bases between. Germline values: CDR1 MNHEY, CDR2 SMNVEV (reference sequence). The CDR3 contains 12 residues. This sample was taken from a study of human T cells and chemical hapten exposure. About the study: Sensitization employed 2% DPC on about 2 cm by about 2 cm of upper inner arm skin.

One entry per CDR3 protein results from TCRdb running MiXCR on the RACE reads. The repertoire has some 360,000 distinct CDR3 sequences, roughly 4.6% of them found once; the top ten carry about 2.5%. This chain joins TRBV27 and TRBJ1-5; D is unresolved. This TCR derives from a woman between 45 and 65 years old with alopecia areata. Some clones in this sample may be carry-over from other donors' samples. This specimen was whole blood, taken in connection with sensitization to the hapten diphenylcyclopropenone (DPC). As DNA, the CDR3 is TGTGCCAGCTCACCAGCGAATCAGCCCCAGCATTTT. This gives the protein CASSPANQPQHF.